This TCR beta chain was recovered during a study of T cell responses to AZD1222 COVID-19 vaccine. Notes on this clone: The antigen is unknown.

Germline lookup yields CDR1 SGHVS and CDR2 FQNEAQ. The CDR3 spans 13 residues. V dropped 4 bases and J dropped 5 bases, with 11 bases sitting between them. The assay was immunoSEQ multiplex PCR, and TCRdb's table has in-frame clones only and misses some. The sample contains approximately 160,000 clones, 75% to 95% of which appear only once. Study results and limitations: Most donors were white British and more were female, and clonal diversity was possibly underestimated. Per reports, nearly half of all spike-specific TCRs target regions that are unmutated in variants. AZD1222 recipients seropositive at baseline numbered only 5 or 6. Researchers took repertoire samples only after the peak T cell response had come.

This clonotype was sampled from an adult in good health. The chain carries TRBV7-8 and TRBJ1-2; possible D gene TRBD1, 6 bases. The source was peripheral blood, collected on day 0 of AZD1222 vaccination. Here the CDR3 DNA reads TGTGCCAGCAGCTCGGGACACGGATATGGCTACACCTTC. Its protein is CASSSGHGYGYTF.